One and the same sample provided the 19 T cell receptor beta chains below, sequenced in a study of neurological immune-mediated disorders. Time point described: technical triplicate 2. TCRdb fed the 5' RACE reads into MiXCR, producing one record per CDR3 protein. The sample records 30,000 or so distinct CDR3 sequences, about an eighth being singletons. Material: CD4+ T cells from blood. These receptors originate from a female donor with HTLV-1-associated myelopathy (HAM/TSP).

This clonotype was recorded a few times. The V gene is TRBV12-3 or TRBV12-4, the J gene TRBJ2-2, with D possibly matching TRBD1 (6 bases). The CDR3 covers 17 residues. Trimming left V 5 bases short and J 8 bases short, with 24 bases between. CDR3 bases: TGTGCCAGCAGTGTAGTTTTTAGGACAGCAGCCACTGGGGAGCTGTTTTTT. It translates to CASSVVFRTAATGELFF.

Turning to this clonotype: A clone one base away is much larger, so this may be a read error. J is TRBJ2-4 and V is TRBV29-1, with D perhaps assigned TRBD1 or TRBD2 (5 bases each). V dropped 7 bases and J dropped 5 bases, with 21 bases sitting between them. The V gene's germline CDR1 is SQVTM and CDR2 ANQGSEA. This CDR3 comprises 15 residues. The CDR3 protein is CSAALGRQKENIQYF. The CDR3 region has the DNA TGCAGCGCTGCCCTGGGACGACAGAAGGAAAACATTCAGTACTTC.

Here the CDR3 reads CASSVGGSGWGNEQFF. The CDR3 DNA sequence: TGTGCCAGCAGCGTAGGCGGTAGCGGGTGGGGCAATGAGCAGTTCTTC. The chain employs TRBV9 and TRBJ2-1; 7 bases line up with TRBD2. The CDR3 extends over 16 amino acids. Germline-derived CDR1 and CDR2 are SGDLS and YYNGEE. V was pared by 0 bases and J by 6 bases, with 9 bases of the junction left unmatched.

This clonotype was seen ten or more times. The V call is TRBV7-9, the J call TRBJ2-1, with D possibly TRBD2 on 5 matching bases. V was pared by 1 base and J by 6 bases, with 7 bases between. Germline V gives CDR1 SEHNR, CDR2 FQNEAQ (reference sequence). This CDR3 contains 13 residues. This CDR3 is CASSLGLLNEQFF. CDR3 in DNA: TGTGCCAGCAGCTTAGGACTACTCAATGAGCAGTTCTTC.

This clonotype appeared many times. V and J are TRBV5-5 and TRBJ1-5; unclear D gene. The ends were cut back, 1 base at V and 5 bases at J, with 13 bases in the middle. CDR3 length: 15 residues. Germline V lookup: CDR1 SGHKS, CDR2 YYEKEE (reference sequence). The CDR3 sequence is CASSLSAFYDQPQHF. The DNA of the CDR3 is TGTGCCAGCAGCTTGTCTGCGTTCTATGATCAGCCCCAGCATTTT.

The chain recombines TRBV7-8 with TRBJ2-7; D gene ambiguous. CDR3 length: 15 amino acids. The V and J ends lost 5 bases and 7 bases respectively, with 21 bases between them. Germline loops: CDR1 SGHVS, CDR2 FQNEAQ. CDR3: CASSPLELFEREQYF. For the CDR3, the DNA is TGTGCCAGCAGCCCCCTGGAATTATTTGAAAGGGAGCAGTACTTC.

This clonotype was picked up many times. The CDR3 DNA sequence: TGCGCCAGCAGGGGGAGGACAGACTCCTACGAGCAGTACTTC. Amino acids: CASRGRTDSYEQYF. The chain recombines TRBV5-1 with TRBJ2-7; the D call may be TRBD1 or TRBD2 (6 bases each). Trimming left V 5 bases short and J 0 bases short, with 12 bases between. Germline V gene data show CDR1 as SGHRS and CDR2 as YFSETQ. The CDR3 is 14 amino acids.

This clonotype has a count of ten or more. The CDR3 region is CSARQDTQYF. CDR3 bases: TGCAGCGCCAGGCAGGATACGCAGTATTTT. The chain is built from TRBV29-1 and TRBJ2-3; D gene unclear. The V gene's germline CDR1 is SQVTM and CDR2 ANQGSEA. The CDR3 totals 10 residues. V lost 7 bases to trimming and J lost 6 bases, with 8 bases between them.

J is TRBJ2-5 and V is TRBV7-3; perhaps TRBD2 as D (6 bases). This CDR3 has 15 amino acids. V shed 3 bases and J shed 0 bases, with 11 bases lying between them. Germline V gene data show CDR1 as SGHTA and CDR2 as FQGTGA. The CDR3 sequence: CASSLGLQHQETQYF. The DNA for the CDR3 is TGTGCCAGCAGCTTGGGACTCCAACACCAAGAGACCCAGTACTTC.

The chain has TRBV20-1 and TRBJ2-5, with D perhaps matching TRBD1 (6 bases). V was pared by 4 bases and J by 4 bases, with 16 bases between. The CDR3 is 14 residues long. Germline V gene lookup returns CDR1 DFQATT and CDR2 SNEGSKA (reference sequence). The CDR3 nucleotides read TGCAGTGCTATCCACTCAGGGGCAATAGAGACCCAGTACTTC. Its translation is CSAIHSGAIETQYF.

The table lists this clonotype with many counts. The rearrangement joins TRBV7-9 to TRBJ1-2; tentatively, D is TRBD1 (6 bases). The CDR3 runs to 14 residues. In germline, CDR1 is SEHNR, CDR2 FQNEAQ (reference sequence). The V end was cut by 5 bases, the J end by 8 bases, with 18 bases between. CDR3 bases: TGTGCCAGCAGCCAAAGACAGGACGCTCACGGCTACACCTTC. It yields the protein CASSQRQDAHGYTF.

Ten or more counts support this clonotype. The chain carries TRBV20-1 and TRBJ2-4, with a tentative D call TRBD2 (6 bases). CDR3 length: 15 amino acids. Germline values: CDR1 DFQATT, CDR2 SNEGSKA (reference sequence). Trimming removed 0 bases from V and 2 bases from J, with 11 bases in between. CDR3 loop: CSARDSRDPKNIQYF. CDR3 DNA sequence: TGCAGTGCTAGAGATTCGCGGGATCCCAAAAACATTCAGTACTTC.

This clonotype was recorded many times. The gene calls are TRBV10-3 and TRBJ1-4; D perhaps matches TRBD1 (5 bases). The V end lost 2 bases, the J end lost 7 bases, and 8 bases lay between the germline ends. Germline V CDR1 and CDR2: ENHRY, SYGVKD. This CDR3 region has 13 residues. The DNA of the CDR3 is TGTGCCATCAGTGAGACAGGCGGTGAAAAACTGTTTTTT. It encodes CAISETGGEKLFF.

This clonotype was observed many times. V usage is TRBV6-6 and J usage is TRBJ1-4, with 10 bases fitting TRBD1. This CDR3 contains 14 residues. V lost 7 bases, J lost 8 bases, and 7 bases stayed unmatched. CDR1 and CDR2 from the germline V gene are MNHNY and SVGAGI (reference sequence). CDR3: CASTRGQGGEKLFF. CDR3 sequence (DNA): TGTGCCAGCACTAGAGGACAGGGGGGCGAAAAACTGTTTTTT.

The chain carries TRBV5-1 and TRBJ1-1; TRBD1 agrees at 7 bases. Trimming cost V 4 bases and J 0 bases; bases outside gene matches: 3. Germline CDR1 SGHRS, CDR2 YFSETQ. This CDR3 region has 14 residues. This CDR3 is CASSPRGLNTEAFF. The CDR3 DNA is TGCGCCAGCAGCCCCAGGGGGTTGAACACTGAAGCTTTCTTT.

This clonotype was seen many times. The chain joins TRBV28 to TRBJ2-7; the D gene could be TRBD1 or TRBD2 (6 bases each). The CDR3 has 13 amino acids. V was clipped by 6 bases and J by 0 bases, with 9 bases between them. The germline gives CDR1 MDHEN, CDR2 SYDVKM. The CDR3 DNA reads TGTGCCAGCAGGGGGGGCCACTCCTACGAGCAGTACTTC. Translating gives CASRGGHSYEQYF.

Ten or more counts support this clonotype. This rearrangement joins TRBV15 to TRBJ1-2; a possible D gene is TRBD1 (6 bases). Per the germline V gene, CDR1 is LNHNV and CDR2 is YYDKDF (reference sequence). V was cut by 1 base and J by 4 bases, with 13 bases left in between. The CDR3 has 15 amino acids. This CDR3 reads CATSRGGGLPYGYTF. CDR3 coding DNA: TGTGCCACCAGCAGAGGAGGGGGATTGCCCTATGGCTACACCTTC.

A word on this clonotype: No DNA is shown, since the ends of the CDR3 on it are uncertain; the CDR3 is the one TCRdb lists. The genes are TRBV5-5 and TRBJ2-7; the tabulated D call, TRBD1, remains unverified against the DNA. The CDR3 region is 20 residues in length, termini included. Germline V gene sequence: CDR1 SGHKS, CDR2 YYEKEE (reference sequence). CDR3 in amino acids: CASSFYICSAPGQGSYEQYF.

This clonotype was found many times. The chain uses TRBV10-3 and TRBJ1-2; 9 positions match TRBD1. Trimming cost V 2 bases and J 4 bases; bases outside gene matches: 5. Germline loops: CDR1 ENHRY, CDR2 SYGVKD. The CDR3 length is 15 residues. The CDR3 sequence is CAISEGTGTGYGYTF. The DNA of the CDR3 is TGTGCCATCAGTGAGGGGACAGGGACGGGCTATGGCTACACCTTC.